Each of the 20 T cell receptor beta chains below was sequenced from the same sample in a study of control samples from healthy donors and cancer patients. Produced via immunoSEQ multiplex PCR; TCRdb's table is partial and in-frame only. The top ten hold over 1.3% of the sample, which has about 86,000 clones, 93% seen once. Sequenced material: blood. Receptor source: a woman in her twenties or thirties in good health.

V and J are TRBV18 and TRBJ2-1; the match to TRBD2 covers 8 bases. The germline gives CDR1 KGHSH, CDR2 LQKENI. This CDR3 comprises 15 residues. V shed 2 bases and J 6 bases; nucleotides not matched to a gene: 6. The CDR3 protein is CASSPWTSKANEQFF. As DNA, the CDR3 is TGTGCCAGCTCACCATGGACTAGCAAGGCCAATGAGCAGTTCTTC. Complete variable domain (other parts from reference TRBV18 and TRBJ2-1): NAGVMQNPRHLVRRRGQEARLRCSPMKGHSHVYWYRQLPEEGLKFMVYLQKENIIDESGMPKERFSAEFPKEGPSILRIQQVVRGDSAAYFCASSPWTSKANEQFFGPGTRLTVL.

V usage is TRBV11-2 and J usage is TRBJ1-1; D is perhaps TRBD1 (5 bases). The CDR3 totals 13 residues. The V gene's germline CDR1 is SGHAT and CDR2 FQNNGV. The V gene lost 6 bases and the J gene lost 5 bases, with 13 bases spanning the gap. CDR3 nucleotides: TGTGCCAGCAGAAAGATAGGGGAGACTGAAGCTTTCTTT. This encodes CASRKIGETEAFF.

The V and J genes are TRBV10-3 and TRBJ1-1, with a possible D match to TRBD1 (5 bases). The CDR3 is 14 residues long. Germline CDR1 ENHRY, CDR2 SYGVKD. Trimming left V 6 bases short and J 1 base short, with 12 bases between. CDR3 DNA sequence: TGTGCCATCAGATCCCCGACAGCGAACACTGAAGCTTTCTTT. Protein product: CAIRSPTANTEAFF.

The chain has TRBV10-1 and TRBJ1-4; D is unclear. This CDR3 contains 13 residues. Germline V gene lookup returns CDR1 WNHNN and CDR2 SYGVQD (reference sequence). V was shortened by 2 bases and J by 2 bases, with 3 bases between the two germline ends. CDR3 loop: CASSERTNEKLFF. The CDR3 DNA sequence: TGCGCCAGCAGTGAGAGGACTAATGAAAAACTGTTTTTT.

This clone was counted once. V gene TRBV28 combines with J gene TRBJ2-3; weak D call: TRBD1 (5 bases). Germline V lookup: CDR1 MDHEN, CDR2 SYDVKM. CDR3 length: 15 residues. The germline V and J ends were trimmed by 4 bases and 2 bases, with 13 bases remaining between them. CDR3 sequence (DNA): TGTGCCAGCAGTTCTACAGGAGATAACACAGATACGCAGTATTTT. Its translation is CASSSTGDNTDTQYF.

The chain employs TRBV2 and TRBJ2-4; D uncertain. The length of the CDR3 is 13 residues. Trimming removed 4 bases from V and 1 base from J, with 5 bases in between. Germline V gives CDR1 SNHLY, CDR2 FYNNEI. CDR3 residues: CASSAVAKNIQYF. For the CDR3, the DNA is TGTGCCAGCAGTGCAGTGGCCAAAAACATTCAGTACTTC.

The genes are TRBV2 and TRBJ2-1; D ambiguous. Trimming cost V 2 bases and J 0 bases, with 11 bases left between them. In germline, CDR1 is SNHLY, CDR2 FYNNEI. This CDR3 contains 16 residues. The CDR3 bases are TGTGCCAGCAGTGAAAGGTCAGTGAGCTCCTACAATGAGCAGTTCTTC. It is translated as CASSERSVSSYNEQFF.

J is TRBJ2-1 and V is TRBV19; 7 nucleotides match TRBD1. The V segment lost 1 base and the J segment 0 bases; nucleotides outside the gene matches: 6. The CDR3 extends over 17 amino acids. In germline, CDR1 is LNHDA, CDR2 SQIVND (reference sequence). Here the CDR3 reads CASSIVPGGSSYNEQFF. The CDR3 DNA reads as TGTGCCAGTAGTATAGTCCCAGGGGGAAGCTCCTACAATGAGCAGTTCTTC.

The sample holds one count of this clone. The genes are TRBV11-3 and TRBJ2-5, with D possibly TRBD2 on 5 matching bases. This CDR3 region has 15 residues. Germline CDR1 reads SGHNT; CDR2 reads YENEEA. V was clipped by 3 bases and J by 2 bases, with 13 bases between them. In DNA, the CDR3 is TGTGCCAGCAGCTTGGGTCGGGGATCACAAGAGACCCAGTACTTC. Translated: CASSLGRGSQETQYF. The whole variable domain, filled in from reference TRBV11-3 and TRBJ2-5, reads EAGVVQSPRYKIIEKKQPVAFWCNPISGHNTLYWYLQNLGQGPELLIRYENEEAVDDSQLPKDRFSAERLKGVDSTLKIQPAELGDSAVYLCASSLGRGSQETQYFGPGTRLLVL.

The chain employs TRBV5-8 and TRBJ2-3, with 8 bases identical to TRBD2. The CDR3 contains 13 residues. The V and J ends lost 0 bases and 10 bases, in that order; junction bases with no gene match: 4. The germline gives CDR1 SGHTS, CDR2 YDEGEE. CDR3 DNA sequence: TGTGCCAGCAGCTTGGTTTGGGGACTAGCGCAGTATTTT. It encodes CASSLVWGLAQYF.

The chain links TRBV15 to TRBJ2-1; D is unclear. Germline V gives CDR1 LNHNV, CDR2 YYDKDF (reference sequence). V shed 6 bases and J shed 0 bases, with 3 bases lying between them. The CDR3 totals 12 residues. The CDR3 loop reads CATSTSYNEQFF. In nucleotides, the CDR3 is TGTGCCACCAGTACCTCCTACAATGAGCAGTTCTTC.

V gene TRBV10-1 combines with J gene TRBJ2-2; possibly TRBD2 for D (5 bases). V was pared by 3 bases and J by 8 bases, with 13 bases between. This CDR3 is 14 amino acids long. Germline CDR1 reads WNHNN; CDR2 reads SYGVQD (reference sequence). The CDR3 is CASSDGLASGELFF. The CDR3 DNA reads as TGCGCCAGCAGTGATGGGCTAGCTTCGGGGGAGCTGTTTTTT.

The chain joins TRBV10-3 to TRBJ1-3, with D perhaps TRBD1 (5 bases). The V gene lost 6 bases and the J gene lost 4 bases, with 10 bases spanning the gap. CDR3 length: 13 amino acids. The V gene's germline CDR1 is ENHRY and CDR2 SYGVKD. CDR3 DNA: TGTGCCATCAGCCAGGACAAGGGAAACACCATATATTTT. It is translated as CAISQDKGNTIYF.

The chain links TRBV5-4 to TRBJ2-7; a weak D match, TRBD1 (5 bases). The CDR3 totals 12 residues. CDR1 is SGHNT and CDR2 is YYREEE in the germline V gene (reference sequence). The V end lost 1 base, the J end lost 7 bases, and 9 bases lay between the germline ends. Here the CDR3 reads CASSLLGREQYF. The CDR3 coding sequence is TGTGCCAGCAGCTTGTTGGGGCGAGAGCAGTACTTC.

The chain is built from TRBV30 and TRBJ1-2; a possible D gene is TRBD1 (6 bases). The CDR3 is made up of 14 amino acids. In germline, CDR1 is GTSNPN, CDR2 SVGIG (reference sequence). Trimming cost V 4 bases and J 3 bases, with 15 bases left between them. CDR3 coding DNA: TGTGCCTGGACCGTCCGAAGGGGGGACTATGGCTACACCTTC. Protein: CAWTVRRGDYGYTF. The whole variable domain, filled in from reference TRBV30 and TRBJ1-2, reads SQTIHQWPATLVQPVGSPLSLECTVEGTSNPNLYWYRQAAGRGLQLLFYSVGIGQISSEVPQNLSASRPQDRQFILSSKKLLLSDSGFYLCAWTVRRGDYGYTFGSGTRLTVV.

In DNA form, the CDR3 reads TGTGCCAGCACCACGGGGAACTTCTATGGCTACACCTTC. This gives the protein CASTTGNFYGYTF. V gene TRBV12-3 or TRBV12-4 combines with J gene TRBJ1-2; D ambiguous. The length of the CDR3 is 13 residues. Trimming took 7 bases from V and 4 from J, leaving 13 bases between them.

The V and J genes are TRBV10-1 and TRBJ2-7; D not certain. V was trimmed by 6 bases and J by 0 bases, leaving 12 bases between them. Germline values: CDR1 WNHNN, CDR2 SYGVQD (reference sequence). CDR3 length equals 14 residues. The chain's CDR3 is CASSKDTSSYEQYF. The CDR3 nucleotides are TGCGCCAGCAGCAAAGACACAAGCTCCTACGAGCAGTACTTC.

The J gene is TRBJ2-1, the V gene TRBV11-3; TRBD2 agrees at 9 bases. Per the germline V gene, CDR1 is SGHNT and CDR2 is YENEEA. The CDR3 loop spans 16 amino acids. After removal of 5 bases from V and 8 bases from J, the junction contained 13 bases not matched to a gene. The CDR3 reads CASSTRLAESWDEQFF. CDR3 nucleotide sequence: TGTGCCAGCAGCACCCGACTAGCGGAAAGTTGGGATGAGCAGTTCTTC.

The chain carries TRBV10-1 and TRBJ2-1; no reliable D call. This CDR3 is 13 amino acids long. V gave up 0 bases and J gave up 6 bases, with 6 bases separating them. Germline-derived CDR1 and CDR2 are WNHNN and SYGVQD (reference sequence). CDR3 coding DNA: TGCGCCAGCAGTGAGTCGGCCTTCAATGAGCAGTTCTTC. This gives the protein CASSESAFNEQFF.

The chain joins TRBV11-2 to TRBJ1-3, with D tentatively TRBD1 (6 bases). This CDR3 has 15 residues. Per germline, CDR1 SGHAT and CDR2 FQNNGV. V lost 4 bases to trimming and J lost 0 bases, with 10 bases between them. This chain's CDR3 is CASSYVQGSGNTIYF. The DNA for the CDR3 is TGTGCCAGCAGCTACGTACAGGGCTCTGGAAACACCATATATTTT.